Listed here are 2 T cell receptor beta chains from one sample, sequenced in a study of T cell responses to AZD1222 COVID-19 vaccine. TCRdb's copy holds only in-frame clones and misses some; the assay was immunoSEQ multiplex PCR. The sample lists some 120,000 clones, approximately 87% occurring once. This material consisted of peripheral blood, taken on day 0 of AZD1222 vaccination. Receptor source: an adult in good health.

The chain couples TRBV3-1 (or the pseudogene TRBV3-2) to TRBJ1-1, with D possibly TRBD1 on 5 matching bases. Trimming stripped 6 bases from V and 4 bases from J, with 12 bases between. The length of the CDR3 is 13 residues. Looked up from germline, CDR1 is LGHDT and CDR2 is YNNKEL (reference sequence). The CDR3: CASRRGAGTEAFF. CDR3 nucleotide sequence: TGTGCCAGCAGGAGGGGCGCCGGCACTGAAGCTTTCTTT.

The chain has TRBV6-2 or TRBV6-3 and TRBJ1-2; TRBD1 might be the D (5 bases). The CDR3 consists of 14 residues. From germline, CDR1 is MNHEY and CDR2 SVGEGT. The ends were cut back, 2 bases at V and 3 bases at J, with 10 bases in the middle. The CDR3 reads CASSYLAGYYGYTF. CDR3 coding DNA: TGTGCCAGCAGTTACCTAGCAGGGTACTATGGCTACACCTTC.